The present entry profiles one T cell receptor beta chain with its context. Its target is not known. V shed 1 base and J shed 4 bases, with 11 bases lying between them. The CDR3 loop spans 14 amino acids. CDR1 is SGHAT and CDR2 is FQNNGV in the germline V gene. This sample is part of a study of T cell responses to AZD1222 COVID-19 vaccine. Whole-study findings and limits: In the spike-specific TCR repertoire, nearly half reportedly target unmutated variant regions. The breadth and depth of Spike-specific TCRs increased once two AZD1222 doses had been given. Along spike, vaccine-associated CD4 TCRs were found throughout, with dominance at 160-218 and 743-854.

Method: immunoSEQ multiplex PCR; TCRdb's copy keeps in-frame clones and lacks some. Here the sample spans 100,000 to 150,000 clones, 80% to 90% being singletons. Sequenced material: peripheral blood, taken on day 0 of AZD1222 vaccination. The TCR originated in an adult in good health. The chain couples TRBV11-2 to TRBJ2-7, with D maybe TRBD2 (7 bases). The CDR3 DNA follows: TGTGCCAGCAGCTTAGTTCGGGGGGCTTACGAGCAGTACTTC. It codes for CASSLVRGAYEQYF.